A single T cell receptor beta chain is shown here with its context. The data were taken from a study of blood T cells in healthy people across ages. Next came a second PCR, run for about 6 to 11 cycles, which used a sample-barcoded 5' primer along with a J-beta primer mix. The authors tagged each cDNA molecule using a template-switch adaptor with 12 random nucleotides. TCRdb re-called the 5' RACE reads with MiXCR, one entry per CDR3 protein. Among some 710,000 distinct CDR3 sequences, 35% to 50% were seen once, and the ten largest hold about a sixth. The CDR3 is 13 residues long. V was clipped by 5 bases and J by 5 bases; unmatched bases: 3. Isolated PBMCs totaled at least 6 million in each sample.

The sequence was collected from a man at least 80 years old in good health. Sequencing input: blood. This chain joins TRBV12-3 or TRBV12-4 and TRBJ1-2, with TRBD1 identical over 9 bases. CDR3 DNA: TGTGCCAGCAGTATTGGGACAGGGTATGGCTACACCTTC. Its protein is CASSIGTGYGYTF.